A single T cell receptor (beta chain) is shown here with its context. These data belong to a study of blood T cell repertoires in COVID-19. Study-level background: Sources were T cells, B-cell-depleted T cells, or PBMCs; the material itself was cDNA or gDNA.

Here immunoSEQ multiplex PCR was the method, and the copy in TCRdb shows in-frame clones only, minus some. The sample gives around 260,000 clones, around 86% of which show up once; approximately 1.4% is in the top ten. The TCR originated in a woman in her thirties or forties who had recovered from COVID-19. Sequences were obtained from peripheral blood.

The CDR3, as DNA: TGTGCCAGCAGTCTTGGACAGGGGAGATGGAACACTGAAGCTTTCTTT. Its protein product is CASSLGQGRWNTEAFF. This chain uses TRBV6-6 with TRBJ1-1, with 9 bases fitting TRBD1. Germline values: CDR1 MNHNY, CDR2 SVGAGI (reference sequence). V lost 5 bases and J lost 1; bases outside the gene matches: 8. There are 16 residues in the CDR3.